These T cell receptor beta chains were read from a single sample in a study of blood T cell repertoires in COVID-19. Assay used: immunoSEQ multiplex PCR; TCRdb lists only in-frame clones, some missing. In the table there are roughly 150,000 clones, 82% of which are singletons. Sequencing was done on a sample of peripheral blood. These TCRs come from a woman of 80 years or more with acute or convalescent COVID-19. Each CDR3 is given with its conserved first and last residue. The order of the fields is J gene, clone size, D gene, V gene, CDR3 protein, CDR3 DNA. D genes are given only for firm matches. Size is omitted from some rows. Given values are once, few, many or a class for expanded clones.

TRBJ2-2 | NA | NA | TRBV2 | CASSVGTVNTGELFF | TGTGCCAGCAGTGTCGGGACTGTGAACACCGGGGAGCTGTTTTTT
TRBJ2-6 | NA | NA | TRBV4-1 | CASSQDGSSGANVLTF | TGCGCCAGCAGCCAAGATGGGAGCTCTGGGGCCAACGTCCTGACTTTC
TRBJ2-7 | NA | TRBD1 | TRBV18 | CASSPPVAGGSYEQYF | TGTGCCAGCTCACCACCTGTAGCAGGGGGCTCGTACGAGCAGTACTTC
TRBJ1-5 | once | NA | TRBV5-1 | CASSPTAGGNQPQHF | TGCGCCAGCAGCCCGACAGCCGGAGGCAATCAGCCCCAGCATTTT
TRBJ1-5 | NA | NA | TRBV27 | CASSFGSTSNQPQHF | TGTGCCAGCAGTTTTGGTAGTACGAGCAATCAGCCCCAGCATTTT
TRBJ1-3 | NA | NA | TRBV3-1/TRBV3-2 | CASSQAYSGNTIYF | TGTGCCAGCAGCCAAGCGTACTCTGGAAACACCATATATTTT
TRBJ2-3 | NA | NA | TRBV15 | CATSRDLRTGTYEDTQYF | TGTGCCACCAGCAGAGACCTGAGAACAGGGACATATGAAGATACGCAGTATTTT
TRBJ2-3 | NA | TRBD2 | TRBV5-4 | CASSDRLAGRADTQYF | TGTGCCAGCAGCGACCGACTAGCGGGAAGGGCAGATACGCAGTATTTT
TRBJ2-7 | NA | TRBD1 | TRBV5-5 | CASSWDRSRSYEQYF | TGTGCCAGCAGTTGGGACAGGTCGCGCTCCTACGAGCAGTACTTC
TRBJ2-7 | NA | TRBD1 | TRBV7-9 | CASSYSDRLMEAQEQYF | TGTGCCAGCAGCTATTCGGACAGGCTGATGGAGGCTCAAGAGCAGTACTTC
TRBJ2-7 | few | TRBD1 | TRBV7-3 | CASSSGQGPSEQYF | TGTGCCAGCAGCTCGGGACAGGGCCCTTCCGAGCAGTACTTC
TRBJ1-5 | NA | NA | TRBV7-8 | CASSPGAGSTRANQPQHF | TGTGCCAGCAGCCCTGGAGCAGGTTCGACGAGGGCTAATCAGCCCCAGCATTTT
TRBJ2-1 | once | NA | TRBV5-4 | CASSLYGNEQFF | TGTGCCAGCAGCTTGTACGGGAATGAGCAGTTCTTC
TRBJ1-2 | NA | TRBD1 | TRBV9 | CASSVAEGPGQGNYGYTF | TGTGCCAGCAGCGTAGCGGAGGGGCCGGGACAGGGGAACTATGGCTACACCTTC
TRBJ2-5 | NA | TRBD2 | TRBV5-4 | CASSSPLLAGTQETQYF | TGTGCCAGCAGCTCGCCATTACTAGCGGGGACACAAGAGACCCAGTACTTC
TRBJ1-5 | NA | NA | TRBV15 | CATSRERNQPQHF | TGTGCCACCAGCAGAGAACGGAATCAGCCCCAGCATTTT
TRBJ2-7 | NA | NA | TRBV23-1 | CASTPFRIRVVEQYF | TGCGCCAGCACCCCTTTTCGTATCAGGGTGGTCGAGCAGTACTTC
TRBJ2-7 | NA | NA | TRBV28 | CASSLYRYEQYF | TGTGCCAGCAGTTTATACAGATACGAGCAGTACTTC
TRBJ2-2 | NA | NA | TRBV5-1 | CASSLASTNTGELFF | TGCGCCAGCAGCTTGGCTAGCACGAACACCGGGGAGCTGTTTTTT
TRBJ1-1 | NA | NA | TRBV5-1 | CASSLVGAVYTEAFF | TGCGCCAGCAGCTTGGTGGGGGCGGTCTACACTGAAGCTTTCTTT
TRBJ1-2 | once | TRBD1 | TRBV2 | CASSERSLGQGPGGYTF | TGTGCCAGCAGTGAAAGGAGCTTGGGACAGGGGCCGGGGGGCTACACCTTC
TRBJ1-1 | NA | NA | TRBV4-1 | CASSQFTGFSTEAFF | TGCGCCAGCAGCCAATTTACAGGGTTTAGCACTGAAGCTTTCTTT
TRBJ2-3 | NA | TRBD2 | TRBV15 | CATSRLPPGLAGGYTDTQYF | TGTGCCACCAGCAGACTCCCTCCGGGACTAGCGGGAGGGTACACAGATACGCAGTATTTT
TRBJ1-5 | NA | NA | TRBV7-8 | CASSLQGLPGSNQPQHF | TGTGCCAGCAGCTTACAGGGACTCCCGGGTAGCAATCAGCCCCAGCATTTT
TRBJ2-7 | NA | NA | TRBV4-2 | CASSQVNYEQYF | TGTGCCAGCAGCCAAGTAAACTACGAGCAGTACTTC
TRBJ1-2 | NA | TRBD1 | TRBV5-1 | CASSTDRPGGYTF | TGCGCCAGCAGCACGGACAGGCCAGGGGGCTACACCTTC
TRBJ2-1 | NA | TRBD1 | TRBV5-4 | CASSSTDRGEQFF | TGTGCCAGCAGCTCCACCGACAGGGGTGAGCAGTTCTTC
TRBJ2-1 | NA | NA | TRBV11-1 | CASSLAPTRSNEQFF | TGTGCCAGCAGCCTGGCGCCGACTCGGAGCAATGAGCAGTTCTTC